This entry concerns a single T cell receptor (beta chain). The data were taken from a study of blood T cell repertoires in COVID-19. In the study overall: The origin of the acute and convalescent COVID-19 samples was the United States, Italy and Spain. In each case, the material was cDNA or gDNA derived from T cells, B-cell-depleted T cells, or PBMCs.

As handled by the study authors: Researchers report that nucleated cell counts were estimated from reference gene primer amplification. Data came from immunoSEQ multiplex PCR; TCRdb stores just in-frame clones and leaves some out. The V and J calls and clone size were taken over from that table, and D and trimming were inferred from the DNA. The repertoire holds 200,000 to 250,000 clones, 85% to 90% seen once, with roughly 2.5% in the top ten. This TCR was recovered from a woman aged 60 to 75 with acute or convalescent COVID-19. The sequenced sample consisted of peripheral blood.

The CDR3 spells CASSLSPPQAEAFF. The CDR3, as DNA: TGTGCCAGCAGTTTATCCCCGCCCCAGGCTGAAGCTTTCTTT. The chain joins TRBV28 to TRBJ1-1; D not resolved. Trimming pared 1 base from V and 6 bases from J, leaving 12 bases between. The CDR3 has 14 amino acids. The germline gives CDR1 MDHEN, CDR2 SYDVKM.